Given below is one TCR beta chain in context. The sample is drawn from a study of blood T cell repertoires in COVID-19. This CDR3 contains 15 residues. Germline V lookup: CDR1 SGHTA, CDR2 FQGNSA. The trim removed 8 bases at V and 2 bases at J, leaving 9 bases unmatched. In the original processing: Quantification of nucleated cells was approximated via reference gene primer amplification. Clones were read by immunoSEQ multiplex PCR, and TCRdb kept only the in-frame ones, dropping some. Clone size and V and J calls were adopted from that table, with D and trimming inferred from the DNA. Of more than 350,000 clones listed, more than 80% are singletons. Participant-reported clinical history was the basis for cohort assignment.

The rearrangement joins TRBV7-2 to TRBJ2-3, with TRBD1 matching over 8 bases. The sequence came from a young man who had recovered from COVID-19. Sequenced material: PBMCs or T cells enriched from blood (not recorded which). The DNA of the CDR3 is TGTGCCAGCGGCCCCGGGACAGGACACACAGATACGCAGTATTTT. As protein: CASGPGTGHTDTQYF.